Detailed here is one T cell receptor beta chain. Its antigen remains unidentified. The data belong to a study of T cells in Graves' hyperthyroidism and ophthalmopathy. General study findings and limits: Blood also held most thyroid clonotypes expanded beyond 0.001.

TCR beta CDR3 sequences were amplified from RNA transcripts. The study used the HTBI primer set for a first-round RT-PCR of the TCR CDR3. TCRdb recomputed calls from the multiplex PCR reads with MiXCR, one row per CDR3 protein. This table holds 600,000 or so distinct CDR3 sequences, about half found once. Stability of Graves' hyperthyroidism was defined as absent ophthalmopathy progression within 18 months. Patients aged 18 to 65 had newly diagnosed hyperthyroidism that had lasted under 2 months. Thyroid ultrasound and orbital computed tomography, with clinical symptoms and serum thyroxine and TRAb, informed diagnoses. The CDR3 extends over 13 amino acids. The germline gives CDR1 SQVTM, CDR2 ANQGSEA. The J segment lost 9 bases and the V segment lost 4 bases, leaving 11 bases of the junction unmatched.

This clonotype was sampled from a woman younger than 30 with Graves' hyperthyroidism. Source material: peripheral blood or thyroid tissue (not recorded which). The rearrangement links TRBV29-1 to TRBJ1-2, with TRBD1 matching over 7 bases. The DNA for the CDR3 is TGCAGCGTTGTAAAGCGGACAGGTACCAGCTACACCTTC. This translates into CSVVKRTGTSYTF.